This TCR beta chain was documented in a study of blood T cell repertoires in COVID-19. Study context: The study drew acute and convalescent COVID-19 samples from the United States, Italy and Spain. PBMCs, B-cell-depleted T cells, or T cells were the source of the cDNA or gDNA that made up the material.

During active infection, Seattle patients enrolled and were then monitored through disease. Authors' methods: Estimation of nucleated cell counts was performed using reference gene primer amplification. TCRdb's table, derived via immunoSEQ multiplex PCR, lists solely in-frame clones and lacks some. For V, J and clone size, that table is used; D and trimming come from the DNA. Counted here are roughly 150,000 clones, about 85% occurring once; the ten biggest clones make up less than 10%. The source is a woman between 55 and 75 years old with COVID-19, enrolled during active disease. Sequencing was carried out using peripheral blood.

CDR3 bases: TGTGCCAGCAGTCCCGCGCTAGCGGGCCCAAGGGGGGACGTCGGGGAGCTGTTTTTT. Residues: CASSPALAGPRGDVGELFF. This chain connects TRBV6-6 to TRBJ2-2, with 8 bases aligning to TRBD2. Germline trimming cut 5 bases from V and 7 bases from J; bases unmatched to any gene: 21. The CDR3 consists of 19 residues. Germline values: CDR1 MNHNY, CDR2 SVGAGI (reference sequence).